Shown below are 30 T cell receptor beta chains from a single sample sequenced in a study of blood T cells in healthy people across ages. A second PCR of roughly 7 to 11 cycles used a sample-barcoded 5' primer and a J-beta primer mix. One entry per CDR3 protein, called by TCRdb with MiXCR from the 5' RACE reads. The repertoire holds hundreds of thousands of distinct CDR3 sequences, with more than 20% as singletons. Sequenced material: blood. Every receptor here comes from a man between 65 and 85 years old in good health.

This clonotype was counted only a few times. The V call is TRBV25-1, the J call TRBJ1-4; no clear D. Trimming cost V 3 bases and J 8 bases, with 13 bases left between them. There are 14 residues in the CDR3. Germline V gives CDR1 MGHDK, CDR2 SYGVNS. CDR3 sequence reads: CASSDRTGGEKLFF. Here the CDR3 DNA reads TGTGCCAGCAGTGACAGGACGGGAGGAGAAAAACTGTTTTTT.

The V gene is TRBV5-1, the J gene TRBJ1-4; D is perhaps TRBD1 (5 bases). Trimming removed 3 bases from V and 0 bases from J, with 12 bases in between. CDR3 size: 16 residues. The V gene's germline CDR1 is SGHRS and CDR2 YFSETQ. The CDR3 region is CASSWDGRATNEKLFF. The CDR3 DNA follows: TGCGCCAGCAGCTGGGACGGAAGAGCAACTAATGAAAAACTGTTTTTT.

J is TRBJ2-5 and V is TRBV6-4; D gene uncertain. Germline V gives CDR1 MRHNA, CDR2 SNTAGT. V lost 7 bases, J lost 5 bases, and 2 bases lay in between. This CDR3 is built from 9 residues. In DNA, the CDR3 is TGTGCCAGCAAGGAGACCCAGTACTTC. Residues: CASKETQYF.

This clonotype was seen ten or more times. The rearrangement links TRBV6-2 or TRBV6-3 to TRBJ2-1, with D possibly matching TRBD2 (5 bases). Germline CDR1 reads MNHEY; CDR2 reads SVGEGT. The V and J ends lost 6 bases and 0 bases respectively, with 18 bases between them. The CDR3 is 17 amino acids. As DNA, the CDR3 is TGTGCCAGCAGGAGCACGCTACTAGGAAGCTCCTACAATGAGCAGTTCTTC. It translates to CASRSTLLGSSYNEQFF.

The sample holds a few counts of this clonotype. The rearrangement joins TRBV25-1 to TRBJ2-1; D is unclear. V lost 4 bases to trimming and J lost 1 base, with 11 bases between them. CDR1 and CDR2 from the germline V gene are MGHDK and SYGVNS. This CDR3 contains 15 residues. CDR3 DNA: TGTGCCAGCAGTGGCAGACTGTTATCCTACAATGAGCAGTTCTTC. This encodes CASSGRLLSYNEQFF.

The chain couples TRBV5-1 to TRBJ2-3, with D hard to call. The CDR3 is 16 residues long. V was trimmed by 0 bases and J by 2 bases, leaving 13 bases between them. Germline V lookup: CDR1 SGHRS, CDR2 YFSETQ. This chain's CDR3 is CASSLAPVAHTDTQYF. For the CDR3, the DNA is TGCGCCAGCAGCTTGGCACCCGTCGCACACACAGATACGCAGTATTTT.

The chain joins TRBV20-1 to TRBJ1-5, with TRBD1 matching over 7 bases. The germline gives CDR1 DFQATT, CDR2 SNEGSKA (reference sequence). The CDR3 totals 13 residues. Losses at the gene ends were 3 bases for V and 4 bases for J; bases not matched to a gene: 3. The CDR3 DNA reads as TGCAGTGCTAGGAGGGACAGAAATCAGCCCCAGCATTTT. Amino acids: CSARRDRNQPQHF.

Ten or more counts support this clonotype. The chain links TRBV24-1 to TRBJ2-5; 13 positions agree with TRBD2. CDR3 length equals 15 residues. Germline V CDR1 and CDR2: KGHDR, SFDVKD. J was trimmed by 5 bases and V by 7 bases; bases with no gene match: 6. This chain's CDR3 is CATSRLAGGFETQYF. The CDR3 nucleotides are TGTGCCACCAGCAGACTAGCGGGAGGTTTTGAGACCCAGTACTTC.

This clonotype has just a few counts. CDR3: CASTTLAEQFF. CDR3 nucleotide sequence: TGTGCCAGCACCACTTTAGCGGAGCAGTTCTTC. The rearrangement links TRBV25-1 to TRBJ2-5, with D perhaps TRBD2 (5 bases). The closer fit of TRBJ2-1 to the DNA end suggests the J call may be wrong. Germline loops: CDR1 MGHDK, CDR2 SYGVNS. The CDR3 totals 11 residues.

This clonotype was seen more than once but under ten times. The chain employs TRBV3-1 and TRBJ2-4, with D unclear. The CDR3 runs 16 residues. Germline CDR1 and CDR2: LGHDT and YNNKEL (reference sequence). V was pared by 4 bases and J by 2 bases, with 15 bases between. The CDR3 loop is CASSPAGQVTKNIQYF. The DNA of the CDR3 is TGTGCCAGCAGCCCCGCTGGGCAGGTAACCAAAAACATTCAGTACTTC.

This clonotype was recorded many times. The chain employs TRBV7-9 and TRBJ2-1; the D is unclear. The V end lost 1 base, the J end lost 5 bases, and 6 bases lay between the germline ends. The length of the CDR3 is 13 residues. In germline, CDR1 is SEHNR, CDR2 FQNEAQ (reference sequence). The CDR3 loop is CASSLGQNNEQFF. CDR3 bases: TGTGCCAGCAGCTTAGGGCAGAACAATGAGCAGTTCTTC.

This clonotype was counted between two and nine times. The rearrangement links TRBV6-6 to TRBJ1-1; tentative D call: TRBD1 (5 bases). The CDR3 extends over 15 amino acids. Germline V lookup: CDR1 MNHNY, CDR2 SVGAGI (reference sequence). The ends were cut back, 6 bases at V and 3 bases at J, with 17 bases in the middle. The CDR3 spells CASSPLKGLDTEAFF. DNA for the CDR3: TGTGCCAGCAGCCCCCTAAAGGGGCTGGACACTGAAGCTTTCTTT.

This clonotype turned up a few times. J is TRBJ2-2 and V is TRBV18, with no clear D. The germline V gene encodes CDR1 KGHSH and CDR2 LQKENI. The CDR3 length is 14 residues. Trimming cost V 0 bases and J 5 bases, with 7 bases left between them. The CDR3 loop reads CASSPPMRTGELFF. DNA for the CDR3: TGTGCCAGCTCACCACCCATGCGGACCGGGGAGCTGTTTTTT.

This clonotype was seen more than once but under ten times. The chain couples TRBV4-1 to TRBJ2-1; 10 nucleotides match TRBD2. Germline V gene data show CDR1 as MGHRA and CDR2 as YSYEKL. The CDR3 has 16 residues. The trim removed 4 bases at V and 4 bases at J, leaving 7 bases unmatched. The CDR3 nucleotides read TGCGCCAGCAGCCCGTCCGTAGCGGGAGGTTACAATGAGCAGTTCTTC. This gives the protein CASSPSVAGGYNEQFF.

V usage is TRBV20-1 and J usage is TRBJ2-6, with 7 bases fitting TRBD1. The CDR3 sequence is 15 residues long. Germline-derived CDR1 and CDR2 are DFQATT and SNEGSKA (reference sequence). The J segment lost 0 bases and the V segment lost 6 bases, leaving 5 bases of the junction unmatched. The CDR3 coding sequence is TGCAGTGCCTCCGACAGGGCCTCTGGGGCCAACGTCCTGACTTTC. Encoded protein: CSASDRASGANVLTF.

The sample holds a few counts of this clonotype. An end of the junction does not agree with germline; a read error may underlie this. The genes are TRBV10-3 and TRBJ1-1; D is undetermined. The CDR3 totals 14 residues. Germline CDR1 ENHRY, CDR2 SYGVKD. CDR3 in amino acids: CAISELQMNTEAFF. Written as DNA, the CDR3 is TGTGCCATCAGTGAGTTACAGATGAACACTGAGGCTTTCTTT.

This rearrangement joins TRBV20-1 to TRBJ2-3; possible D gene TRBD2, 6 bases. Trimming took 5 bases from V and 6 from J, leaving 21 bases between them. The CDR3 totals 15 residues. CDR1 and CDR2 (germline): DFQATT, SNEGSKA (reference sequence). CDR3 region: CSAFPPHGRDDTQYF. The CDR3 nucleotides read TGCAGTGCTTTTCCCCCCCACGGGAGAGATGATACGCAGTATTTT.

CDR3 loop: CASSLDGFGGNYGYTF. The CDR3 DNA is TGTGCCAGCAGTTTAGACGGCTTCGGGGGGAACTATGGCTACACCTTC. V is TRBV28 and J is TRBJ1-2; the D gene is possibly TRBD1 (5 bases). Trimming removed 2 bases from V and 2 bases from J, with 15 bases in between. The CDR3 covers 16 residues. From germline, CDR1 is MDHEN and CDR2 SYDVKM.

The chain has TRBV3-1 and TRBJ2-3, with unresolved D. Trimming pared 1 base from V and 6 bases from J, leaving 14 bases between. This CDR3 has 15 residues. Per the germline V gene, CDR1 is LGHDT and CDR2 is YNNKEL (reference sequence). The CDR3 nucleotides read TGTGCCAGCAGCCAAGGGTCTGGAGTCAAGGATACGCAGTATTTT. This codes for CASSQGSGVKDTQYF.

This clonotype was observed a single time. The junction departs from the called germline gene at one end, perhaps through a read error. The chain carries TRBV28 and TRBJ2-3, with 7 bases aligning to TRBD1. The CDR3 has 14 amino acids. CDR1 is MDHEN, CDR2 SYDVKM, per germline. The DNA for the CDR3 is TGTGCCAGCAGTCACGACAAGGGGACAGATGCGCAGTATTTT. Its translation is CASSHDKGTDAQYF.

This clonotype was counted a single time. V gene TRBV7-9 combines with J gene TRBJ2-3; 7 nucleotides line up with TRBD2. V was pared by 1 base and J by 2 bases, with 9 bases of the junction left unmatched. Germline CDR1 SEHNR, CDR2 FQNEAQ (reference sequence). CDR3 length: 17 residues. The CDR3 loop reads CASSLVHGGRDTDTQYF. CDR3 nucleotide sequence: TGTGCCAGCAGCTTAGTGCACGGCGGGAGAGACACAGATACGCAGTATTTT.

The chain links TRBV10-3 to TRBJ2-1, with D possibly being TRBD1 (6 bases). With 4 bases removed from V and 0 bases from J, the gap between germline ends came to 10 bases. The CDR3 runs 15 residues. Per the germline V gene, CDR1 is ENHRY and CDR2 is SYGVKD. CDR3 region: CAISATGFSYNEQFF. Here the CDR3 DNA reads TGTGCCATCAGTGCTACAGGGTTCTCCTACAATGAGCAGTTCTTC.

The chain links TRBV6-1 to TRBJ2-1; 12 nucleotides agree with TRBD1. The V segment lost 5 bases and the J segment 7 bases; nucleotides outside the gene matches: 18. The CDR3 sequence is 19 residues long. CDR1 and CDR2 (germline): MNHNS, SASEGT. CDR3 bases: TGTGCCAGCAGTACAGCCGGGACAGGGGGCCTTCATCGTGGGAATGAGCAGTTCTTC. The encoded protein is CASSTAGTGGLHRGNEQFF.

The rearrangement links TRBV29-1 to TRBJ2-7; possibly TRBD2 for D (7 bases). The CDR3 sequence is 12 residues long. The germline V and J ends were trimmed by 5 bases and 5 bases, with 13 bases remaining between them. CDR1 is SQVTM and CDR2 is ANQGSEA in the germline V gene. The DNA of the CDR3 is TGCAGCGTTTATGCGGGGGCTCACGAGCAGTACTTC. Protein sequence: CSVYAGAHEQYF.

This clonotype was seen only once. The chain links TRBV7-2 to TRBJ2-7; D is unclear. Germline V lookup: CDR1 SGHTA, CDR2 FQGNSA. The CDR3 is 13 amino acids. V was pared by 1 base and J by 2 bases, with 6 bases between. CDR3 in DNA: TGTGCCAGCAGCTTAGACCTAACCTACGAGCAGTACTTC. This gives the protein CASSLDLTYEQYF.

This clonotype was counted only a few times. The chain links TRBV5-1 to TRBJ2-2; 7 bases line up with TRBD2. Germline lookup yields CDR1 SGHRS and CDR2 YFSETQ. Trimming cost V 1 base and J 2 bases; bases outside gene matches: 5. The length of the CDR3 is 16 residues. CDR3 nucleotides: TGCGCCAGCAGCTTGAGTCTAGCGGTTAACACCGGGGAGCTGTTTTTT. Amino acids: CASSLSLAVNTGELFF.

The sample holds a few counts of this clonotype. The chain employs TRBV7-8 and TRBJ2-3; weak D call: TRBD2 (6 bases). The germline V gene has CDR1 SGHVS and CDR2 FQNEAQ. The CDR3 has 16 amino acids. The ends were cut back, 2 bases at V and 3 bases at J, with 15 bases in the middle. The CDR3 DNA sequence: TGTGCCAGCAGCTTAATATTGAGCGGGCTTACAGATACGCAGTATTTT. Translation gives CASSLILSGLTDTQYF.

The chain is built from TRBV12-3 or TRBV12-4 and TRBJ2-1; D tentatively fits TRBD1 or TRBD2 (5 bases each). CDR3 length: 14 residues. V was shortened by 6 bases and J by 2 bases, with 11 bases between the two germline ends. DNA for the CDR3: TGTGCCAGCAGCTCGCCGGGACCCTACAATGAGCAGTTCTTC. It specifies CASSSPGPYNEQFF.

This clonotype turned up a few times. The rearrangement links TRBV20-1 to TRBJ2-7; TRBD2 might be the D (6 bases). The germline V and J ends were trimmed by 0 bases and 1 base, with 10 bases remaining between them. CDR1 DFQATT and CDR2 SNEGSKA come from the germline V gene (reference sequence). CDR3 length: 14 residues. The CDR3 DNA follows: TGCAGTGCTAGAGAGTTAGGGACTTCCTACGAGCAGTACTTC. Translated: CSARELGTSYEQYF.

The chain carries TRBV10-3 and TRBJ1-6; possibly TRBD1 for D (5 bases). The length of the CDR3 is 15 residues. Trimming shortened V by 4 bases and J by 0 bases, and 7 bases separated the two germline ends. The germline CDR1 and CDR2 sequences are ENHRY and SYGVKD. CDR3 bases: TGTGCCATCAGTGGCGGGGGCTCCTATAATTCACCCCTCCACTTT. It specifies CAISGGGSYNSPLHF.